A single sample is the source of the 13 T cell receptor beta chains below, sequenced in a study of T cell changes during pregnancy in multiple sclerosis. Data came from immunoSEQ multiplex PCR; TCRdb stores just in-frame clones and leaves some out. The data show about 40,000 clones, with about 90% seen just once and over 0.75% held by the top ten. Sequenced material: CD4+ T cells from peripheral blood mononuclear cells, taken before pregnancy. The receptors originated from a female donor with multiple sclerosis, enrolled in a pregnancy study.

This chain links TRBV30 with TRBJ1-1, with TRBD1 as a possible D gene (6 bases). The V end was cut by 0 bases, the J end by 1 base, with 15 bases between. This CDR3 has 16 amino acids. Germline CDR1 is GTSNPN and CDR2 is SVGIG (reference sequence). The CDR3 sequence is CAWSVLGAGKNTEAFF. The CDR3 DNA is TGTGCCTGGAGTGTATTGGGGGCAGGTAAGAACACTGAAGCTTTCTTT. The full variable domain, in which reference TRBV30 and TRBJ1-1 provide the parts outside the CDR3, is SQTIHQWPATLVQPVGSPLSLECTVEGTSNPNLYWYRQAAGRGLQLLFYSVGIGQISSEVPQNLSASRPQDRQFILSSKKLLLSDSGFYLCAWSVLGAGKNTEAFFGQGTRLTVV.

The chain combines TRBV19 with TRBJ1-3; possibly TRBD1 for D (6 bases). V lost 7 bases and J 0 bases, leaving 16 bases between the germline ends. Germline CDR1 and CDR2: LNHDA and SQIVND (reference sequence). The CDR3 spans 16 residues. In DNA form, the CDR3 reads TGTGCCAGTACCCGAGGGGGGGCCCTCTCTGGAAACACCATATATTTT. Translating gives CASTRGGALSGNTIYF.

The CDR3 sequence is CASSEDRGVGYTF. The CDR3 region has the DNA TGTGCCAGCAGCGAGGACAGGGGGGTTGGCTACACCTTC. V is TRBV13 and J is TRBJ1-2, with 10 bases lining up with TRBD1. CDR3 length equals 13 residues. V shed 5 bases and J 7 bases; nucleotides not matched to a gene: 4. CDR1 is PRHDT and CDR2 is FYEKMQ in the germline V gene (reference sequence).

The chain links TRBV25-1 to TRBJ2-2, with a possible D match to TRBD2 (6 bases). CDR1 and CDR2 (germline): MGHDK, SYGVNS. CDR3 length: 16 residues. V was trimmed by 3 bases and J by 6 bases, leaving 17 bases between them. The chain's CDR3 is CASSEAGQGGAGELFF. DNA of the CDR3: TGTGCCAGCAGTGAGGCGGGGCAGGGTGGTGCCGGGGAGCTGTTTTTT.

The V call is TRBV27, the J call TRBJ2-3, with D unresolved. Germline CDR1 and CDR2: MNHEY and SMNVEV (reference sequence). V lost 0 bases and J lost 3, with 31 bases in between. The CDR3 is 22 residues long. CDR3 nucleotide sequence: TGTGCCAGCAGTTTATCAATCTTCCAAAAAAACAGTGAGTCGACACATACAGATACGCAGTATTTT. It translates to CASSLSIFQKNSESTHTDTQYF.

The chain uses TRBV25-1 and TRBJ2-2; the D is unclear. Germline CDR1 MGHDK, CDR2 SYGVNS. The CDR3 runs 14 residues. V lost 4 bases and J lost 1, with 7 bases in between. CDR3 in DNA: TGTGCCAGCAGTGGGGCCAGGAACACCGGGGAGCTGTTTTTT. Translation gives CASSGARNTGELFF.

The rearrangement joins TRBV10-3 to TRBJ2-5; 9 bases are a match to TRBD2. There are 15 residues in the CDR3. Germline values: CDR1 ENHRY, CDR2 SYGVKD. J gave up 4 bases and V 4 bases, and 7 bases lay outside the gene matches. The CDR3 is CAISGESGRPETQYF. The CDR3 bases are TGTGCCATCAGTGGGGAAAGCGGGAGGCCAGAGACCCAGTACTTC.

The chain links TRBV2 to TRBJ1-6, with 9 nucleotides matching TRBD1. Germline V gives CDR1 SNHLY, CDR2 FYNNEI. This CDR3 has 14 amino acids. The trim removed 6 bases at V and 7 bases at J, leaving 4 bases unmatched. The CDR3 sequence is CASSGDRENSPLHF. In DNA, the CDR3 is TGTGCCAGCAGCGGGGACAGGGAAAATTCACCCCTCCACTTT.

This chain links TRBV28 with TRBJ2-2, with D possibly being TRBD1 (6 bases). V lost 9 bases, J lost 6 bases, and 17 bases lay in between. From germline, CDR1 is MDHEN and CDR2 SYDVKM. The CDR3 extends over 14 amino acids. CDR3 region: CASRDNWGSGELFF. For the CDR3, the DNA is TGTGCCAGTCGGGACAATTGGGGATCCGGGGAGCTGTTTTTT.

Relative to its sample, this clone is medium-sized (0.01 to 0.1%). V and J are TRBV6-6 and TRBJ2-7, with 9 nucleotides matching TRBD1. Germline lookup yields CDR1 MNHNY and CDR2 SVGAGI (reference sequence). The CDR3 extends over 15 amino acids. Trimming took 6 bases from V and 5 from J; bases not matched to a gene: 11. The CDR3 region is CASRGGTGNDDEQYF. The CDR3 region has the DNA TGTGCCAGCAGGGGAGGGACAGGGAACGACGACGAGCAGTACTTC.

J is TRBJ2-1 and V is TRBV11-1; D remains ambiguous. The CDR3 runs to 15 residues. Trimming left V 8 bases short and J 0 bases short, with 14 bases between. Germline loops: CDR1 SGHAT, CDR2 FQDESV (reference sequence). Here the CDR3 reads CASSSGLSSYNEQFF. For the CDR3, the DNA is TGTGCCAGCTCCAGTGGGCTCAGCTCCTACAATGAGCAGTTCTTC.

The chain has TRBV6-6 and TRBJ1-5, with 7 bases aligning to TRBD1. Trimming cost V 2 bases and J 7 bases; bases outside gene matches: 11. The CDR3 totals 16 residues. Germline values: CDR1 MNHNY, CDR2 SVGAGI (reference sequence). CDR3 sequence reads: CASSYPRQGGSQPQHF. The DNA of the CDR3 is TGTGCCAGCAGTTACCCACGACAGGGTGGGAGCCAGCCCCAGCATTTT.

This chain links TRBV7-9 with TRBJ1-1; D unresolved. V lost 3 bases to trimming and J lost 1 base, with 9 bases between them. CDR1 is SEHNR and CDR2 is FQNEAQ in the germline V gene (reference sequence). This CDR3 comprises 14 residues. This CDR3 is CASSFQEANTEAFF. The CDR3, as DNA: TGTGCCAGCAGCTTTCAAGAGGCGAACACTGAAGCTTTCTTT.